This entry concerns a single T cell receptor (beta chain). The record originates from a study of OX40 agonist ivuxolimab in advanced cancers. Only in-frame clones appear in the TCRdb table, and some are missing; sequencing was by immunoSEQ multiplex PCR. The table includes 55,000 to 60,000 clones, 80% to 90% detected once. Here the sequenced sample was CD4+ or CD8+ T cells sorted from blood, taken in a trial of the OX40 agonist ivuxolimab. The source is an adult with an advanced solid tumor such as melanoma, head and neck, liver or kidney cancer.

CDR3 DNA sequence: TGTGCCAGCAGTTTTTCTACCGGGGACGCACCCTACGAGCAGTACTTC. As protein: CASSFSTGDAPYEQYF. The rearrangement joins TRBV6-6 to TRBJ2-7; either TRBD1 or TRBD2 may fit D (5 bases each). The germline CDR1 and CDR2 sequences are MNHNY and SVGAGI (reference sequence). V was pared by 4 bases and J by 2 bases, with 18 bases between. The CDR3 spans 16 residues.